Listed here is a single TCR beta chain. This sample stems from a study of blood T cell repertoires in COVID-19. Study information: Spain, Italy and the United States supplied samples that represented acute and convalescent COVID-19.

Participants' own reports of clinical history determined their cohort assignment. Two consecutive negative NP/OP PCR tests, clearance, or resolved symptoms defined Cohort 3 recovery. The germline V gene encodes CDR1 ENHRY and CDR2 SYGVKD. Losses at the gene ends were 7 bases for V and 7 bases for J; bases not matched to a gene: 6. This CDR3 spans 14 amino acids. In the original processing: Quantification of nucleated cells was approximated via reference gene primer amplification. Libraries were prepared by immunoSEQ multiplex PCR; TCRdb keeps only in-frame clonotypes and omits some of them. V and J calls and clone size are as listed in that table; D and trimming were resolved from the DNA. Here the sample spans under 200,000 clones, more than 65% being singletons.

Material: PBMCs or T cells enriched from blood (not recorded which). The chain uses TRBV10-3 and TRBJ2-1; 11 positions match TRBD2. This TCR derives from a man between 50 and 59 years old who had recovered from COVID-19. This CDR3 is CAITPGLAVNEQFF. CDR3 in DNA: TGTGCCATCACTCCGGGACTAGCGGTAAATGAGCAGTTCTTC.